This T cell receptor (beta chain) was documented in a study of CD8 T cells in Susac syndrome. The V gene end was trimmed by 10 bases and the J gene end by 1 base; junction bases not matched to a gene: 4. The CDR3 length is 12 residues. Per the germline V gene, CDR1 is MGHDK and CDR2 is SYGVNS. Reverse transcription of about 0.45 to 1 ug RNA was performed with random hexamers. MiXCR was run by TCRdb on the immunoSEQ multiplex PCR reads, yielding one entry per CDR3 protein. This table holds some 140,000 distinct CDR3 sequences, roughly 94% found once. This receptor was taken from a human donor with Susac syndrome. The material sequenced was CD8+ T cells from PBMCs. The J gene is TRBJ2-7, the V gene TRBV25-1; TRBD1 matches 7 bases. CDR3 nucleotide sequence: TGTGCCACCGGGACAGCATCCTACGAGCAGTACTTC. It encodes CATGTASYEQYF.